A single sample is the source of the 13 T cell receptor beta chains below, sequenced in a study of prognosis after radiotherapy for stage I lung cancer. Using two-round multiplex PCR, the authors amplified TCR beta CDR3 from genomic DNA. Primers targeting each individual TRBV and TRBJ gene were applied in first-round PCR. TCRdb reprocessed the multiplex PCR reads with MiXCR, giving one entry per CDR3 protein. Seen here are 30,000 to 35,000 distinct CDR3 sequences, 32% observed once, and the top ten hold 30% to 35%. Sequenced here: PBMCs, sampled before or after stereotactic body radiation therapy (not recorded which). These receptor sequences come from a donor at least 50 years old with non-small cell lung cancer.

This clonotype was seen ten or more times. The DNA for the CDR3 is TGTGCCAGCAGTTTCCCGGGACACTACACAGATACGCAGTATTTT. Its translation is CASSFPGHYTDTQYF. The chain joins TRBV6-5 to TRBJ2-3; maybe TRBD1 (6 bases). With 4 bases removed from V and 2 bases from J, the gap between germline ends came to 13 bases. CDR1 is MNHEY, CDR2 SVGAGI, per germline. This CDR3 is 15 amino acids long.

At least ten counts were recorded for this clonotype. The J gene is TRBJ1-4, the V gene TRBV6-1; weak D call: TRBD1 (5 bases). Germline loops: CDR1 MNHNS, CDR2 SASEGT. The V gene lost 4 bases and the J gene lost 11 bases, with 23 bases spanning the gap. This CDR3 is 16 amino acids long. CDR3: CASSGFSDPLKGKLFF. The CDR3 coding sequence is TGTGCCAGCAGTGGATTCTCCGATCCCCTTAAGGGGAAACTGTTTTTT.

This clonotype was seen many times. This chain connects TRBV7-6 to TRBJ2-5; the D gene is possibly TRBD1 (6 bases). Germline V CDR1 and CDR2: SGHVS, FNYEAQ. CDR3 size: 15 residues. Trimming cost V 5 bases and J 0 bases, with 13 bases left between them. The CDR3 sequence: CASSEQGSYQETQYF. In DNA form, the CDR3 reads TGTGCCAGCAGCGAGCAGGGGTCTTACCAAGAGACCCAGTACTTC.

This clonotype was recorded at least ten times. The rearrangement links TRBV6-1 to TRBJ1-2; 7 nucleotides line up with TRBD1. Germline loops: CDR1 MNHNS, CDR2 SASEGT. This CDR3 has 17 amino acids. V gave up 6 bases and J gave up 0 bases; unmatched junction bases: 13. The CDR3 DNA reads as TGTGCCAGCAGCCCGGGACAGCCGCCTAATTCTAACTATGGCTACACCTTC. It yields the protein CASSPGQPPNSNYGYTF.

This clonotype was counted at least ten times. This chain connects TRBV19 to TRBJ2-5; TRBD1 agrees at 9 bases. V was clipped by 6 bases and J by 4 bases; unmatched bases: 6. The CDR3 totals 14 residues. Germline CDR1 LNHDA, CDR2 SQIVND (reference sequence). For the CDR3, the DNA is TGTGCCAGTAGCCAAACAGGGGGCGCAGAGACCCAGTACTTC. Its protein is CASSQTGGAETQYF.

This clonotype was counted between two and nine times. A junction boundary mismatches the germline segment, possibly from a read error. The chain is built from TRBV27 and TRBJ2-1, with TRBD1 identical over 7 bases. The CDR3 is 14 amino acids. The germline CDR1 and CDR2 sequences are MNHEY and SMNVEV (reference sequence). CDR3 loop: CASSRIPTGDEQLF. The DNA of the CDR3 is TGTGCCAGCAGCCGTATCCCCACAGGGGACGAGCAGCTCTTC.

CDR3 in amino acids: CASPSQGAAGNTIYF. The CDR3 DNA follows: TGTGCCAGCCCATCTCAGGGGGCGGCTGGAAACACCATATATTTT. The chain employs TRBV18 and TRBJ1-3; 8 positions match TRBD1. With V trimmed by 8 bases and J by 2 bases, 8 bases remained unmatched. The CDR3 has 15 amino acids. Germline values: CDR1 KGHSH, CDR2 LQKENI.

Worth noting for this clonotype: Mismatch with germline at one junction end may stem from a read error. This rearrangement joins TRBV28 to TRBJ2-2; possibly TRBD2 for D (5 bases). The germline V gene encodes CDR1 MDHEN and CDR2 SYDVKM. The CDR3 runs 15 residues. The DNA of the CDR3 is TGTGCCAGCAGTTTAGTAGGTTGGGCCCCCGGGGAGCTTTTTTTT. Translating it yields CASSLVGWAPGELFF.

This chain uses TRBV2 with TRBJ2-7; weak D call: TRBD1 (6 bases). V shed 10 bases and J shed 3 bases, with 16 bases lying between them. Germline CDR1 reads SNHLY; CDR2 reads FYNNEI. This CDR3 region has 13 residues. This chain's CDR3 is CAIYKGEDYEQYF. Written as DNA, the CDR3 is TGTGCCATCTACAAGGGGGAAGACTACGAGCAGTACTTC.

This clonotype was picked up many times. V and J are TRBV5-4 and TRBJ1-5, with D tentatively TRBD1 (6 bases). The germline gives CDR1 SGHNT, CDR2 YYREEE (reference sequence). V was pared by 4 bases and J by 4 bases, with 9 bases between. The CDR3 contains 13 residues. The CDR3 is CASSNDRNQPQHF. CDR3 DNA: TGTGCCAGCAGCAACGACAGGAATCAGCCCCAGCATTTT.

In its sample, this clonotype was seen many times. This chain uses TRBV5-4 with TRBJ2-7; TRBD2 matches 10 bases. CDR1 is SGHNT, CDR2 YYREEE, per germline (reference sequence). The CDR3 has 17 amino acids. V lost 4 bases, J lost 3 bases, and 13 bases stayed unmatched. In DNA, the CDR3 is TGTGCCAGCAGCGCCGGGCTAGCGGGAGCTTCAGGCTACGAGCAGTACTTC. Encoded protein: CASSAGLAGASGYEQYF.

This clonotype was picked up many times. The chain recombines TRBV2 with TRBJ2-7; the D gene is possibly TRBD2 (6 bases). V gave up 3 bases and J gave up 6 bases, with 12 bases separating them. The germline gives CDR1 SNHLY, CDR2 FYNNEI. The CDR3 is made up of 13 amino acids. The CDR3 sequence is CASSEEGPSEQYF. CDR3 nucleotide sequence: TGTGCCAGCAGTGAGGAGGGCCCGAGCGAGCAGTACTTC.

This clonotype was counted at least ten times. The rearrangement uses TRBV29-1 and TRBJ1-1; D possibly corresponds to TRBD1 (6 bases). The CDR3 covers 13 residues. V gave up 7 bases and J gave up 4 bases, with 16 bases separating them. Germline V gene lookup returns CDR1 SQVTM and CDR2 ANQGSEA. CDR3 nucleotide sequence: TGCAGCGCCGAAGGGGGGGCAGGCACTGAAGCTTTCTTT. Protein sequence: CSAEGGAGTEAFF.